The 17 T cell receptor beta chains below were found in one sample sequenced in a study of blood T cells in healthy people across ages. The use of a sample-barcoded 5' primer and a J-beta primer mix characterized a second PCR of 7 to 11 cycles. TCRdb recomputed calls from the 5' RACE reads with MiXCR, one row per CDR3 protein. The data contain about 1.8 million distinct CDR3 sequences, approximately 50% of them seen just once; the ten biggest clones take up approximately 2.1%. Sequenced input: blood. These receptors were taken from a woman aged 40 to 55 in good health.

The V and J genes are TRBV20-1 and TRBJ1-1; 10 nucleotides align to TRBD1. In germline, CDR1 is DFQATT, CDR2 SNEGSKA (reference sequence). V shed 3 bases and J 1 base; nucleotides not matched to a gene: 5. CDR3 size: 15 residues. The CDR3 protein is CSASGQGVRNTEAFF. CDR3 bases: TGCAGTGCTAGCGGACAGGGGGTTCGGAACACTGAAGCTTTCTTT.

The V gene is TRBV6-5, the J gene TRBJ2-5; TRBD2 might be the D (6 bases). From germline, CDR1 is MNHEY and CDR2 SVGAGI. CDR3 length: 12 amino acids. The V end was cut by 6 bases, the J end by 4 bases, with 9 bases between. Here the CDR3 reads CASRGLTETQYF. The CDR3 bases are TGTGCCAGCAGGGGACTGACAGAGACCCAGTACTTC.

The chain is built from TRBV12-3 or TRBV12-4 and TRBJ2-1; D is ambiguous. The CDR3 runs to 13 residues. With 6 bases removed from V and 10 bases from J, the gap between germline ends came to 16 bases. CDR3 residues: CASSPDPAGEQFF. The CDR3 DNA is TGTGCCAGCAGCCCTGATCCCGCCGGGGAGCAGTTCTTC.

The chain joins TRBV20-1 to TRBJ2-1, with TRBD2 identical over 11 bases. V trimming: 3 bases; J trimming: 2 bases; junction bases outside the gene matches: 3. The CDR3 runs to 15 residues. CDR1 is DFQATT and CDR2 is SNEGSKA in the germline V gene (reference sequence). Here the CDR3 DNA reads TGCAGTGCTAGTTCTAGCGGGGGGCCCTACAATGAGCAGTTCTTC. As protein: CSASSSGGPYNEQFF.

This chain links TRBV6-6 with TRBJ2-7, with 11 bases lining up with TRBD1. The germline CDR1 and CDR2 sequences are MNHNY and SVGAGI (reference sequence). V gave up 8 bases and J gave up 2 bases; unmatched junction bases: 11. CDR3 length: 16 residues. CDR3 loop: CASLGGGQGAAYEQYF. The CDR3 region has the DNA TGTGCCAGCTTGGGGGGAGGACAGGGGGCCGCCTACGAGCAGTACTTC.

Points on this clonotype: An end of the junction differs from the germline gene, which may be a read error. The rearrangement joins TRBV6-1 to TRBJ2-7; weak D call: TRBD1 (6 bases). The J call is doubtful: the DNA matches TRBJ2-5 better. Germline assignment: CDR1 MNHNS and CDR2 SASEGT. This CDR3 is 15 amino acids long. The CDR3 region is CAGSSRTGSQETQYF. The CDR3 DNA follows: TGTGCCGGCAGTTCCCGAACAGGGAGTCAAGAGACCCAGTACTTC.

V usage is TRBV20-1 and J usage is TRBJ2-7, with a weak D call TRBD2 (6 bases). V lost 2 bases, J lost 2 bases, and 13 bases lay in between. The CDR3 length is 14 residues. The germline V gene has CDR1 DFQATT and CDR2 SNEGSKA (reference sequence). The CDR3 DNA reads as TGCAGTGCTAGATTTCTGCGGGATGCCTACGAGCAGTACTTC. It codes for CSARFLRDAYEQYF.

This clonotype was picked up a small number of times. This chain connects TRBV28 to TRBJ2-1; D may be TRBD2 (5 bases). The CDR3 sequence is 15 residues long. The V and J ends lost 6 bases and 4 bases respectively, with 16 bases between them. From germline, CDR1 is MDHEN and CDR2 SYDVKM. CDR3: CASSRGDNTYNEQFF. CDR3 nucleotides: TGTGCCAGCAGCCGGGGAGACAACACTTACAATGAGCAGTTCTTC.

This clonotype was seen a handful of times. The V call is TRBV11-2, the J call TRBJ2-1; 7 nucleotides agree with TRBD2. The CDR3 consists of 15 residues. J gave up 6 bases and V 4 bases, and 9 bases lay outside the gene matches. Germline CDR1 is SGHAT and CDR2 is FQNNGV. For the CDR3, the DNA is TGTGCCAGCAGCTCCGGACTAGTTCGCCCCAATGAGCAGTTCTTC. Translation: CASSSGLVRPNEQFF.

There are a few counts of this clonotype. V and J are TRBV4-1 and TRBJ2-5; D possibly matches TRBD1 or TRBD2 (7 bases each). The V gene lost 4 bases and the J gene lost 1 base, with 13 bases spanning the gap. CDR1 is MGHRA, CDR2 YSYEKL, per germline. The CDR3 contains 15 residues. CDR3 protein: CASSPAGDSQETQYF. CDR3 bases: TGCGCCAGCAGCCCGGCGGGGGACAGCCAAGAGACCCAGTACTTC.

This chain links TRBV4-3 with TRBJ1-2; tentatively, D is TRBD1 (5 bases). The CDR3 extends over 14 amino acids. Germline V lookup: CDR1 LGHNA, CDR2 YSLEER. V gave up 4 bases and J gave up 5 bases, with 14 bases separating them. Here the CDR3 reads CASSRKGLGYGYTF. The CDR3 DNA sequence: TGCGCCAGCAGCCGCAAGGGGCTAGGGTATGGCTACACCTTC.

This clonotype was seen more than once but under ten times. The V call is TRBV28, the J call TRBJ1-2, with D perhaps matching TRBD1 (6 bases). This CDR3 spans 12 amino acids. The germline gives CDR1 MDHEN, CDR2 SYDVKM. This CDR3 is CAVRGLAYGYTF. The CDR3 region has the DNA TGTGCAGTTAGGGGGTTAGCCTATGGCTACACCTTC.

The table lists this clonotype with a count of one. Its ends do not fully match the called genes, so a read error is possible. The rearrangement uses TRBV12-3 or TRBV12-4 and TRBJ2-5; 9 bases map to TRBD1. This CDR3 has 13 amino acids. CDR3 coding DNA: TGTGCCAGCAGTTGGACAGGGGTAGAGACCCGGTACTTC. Its translation: CASSWTGVETRYF.

J is TRBJ1-5 and V is TRBV20-1; D uncertain. V lost 3 bases and J lost 2, with 20 bases in between. Germline CDR1 and CDR2: DFQATT and SNEGSKA (reference sequence). The CDR3 has 17 amino acids. CDR3 region: CSASLLWGGIGNQPQHF. The DNA of the CDR3 is TGCAGTGCTAGTTTATTGTGGGGAGGGATCGGCAATCAGCCCCAGCATTTT.

This sequence joins TRBV6-4 and TRBJ2-3; tentatively, D is TRBD1 (5 bases). Trimming took 4 bases from V and 2 from J, leaving 10 bases between them. CDR3 length: 14 residues. In germline, CDR1 is MRHNA, CDR2 SNTAGT. The CDR3 reads CASSAGPFTDTQYF. The CDR3 DNA follows: TGTGCCAGCAGTGCAGGGCCCTTCACAGATACGCAGTATTTT.

The chain couples TRBV28 to TRBJ2-3; D possibly corresponds to TRBD2 (5 bases). From germline, CDR1 is MDHEN and CDR2 SYDVKM. Trimming left V 1 base short and J 2 bases short, with 10 bases between. CDR3 length: 15 amino acids. As DNA, the CDR3 is TGTGCCAGCAGTTTATTCACAGCGGACACAGATACGCAGTATTTT. Amino acids: CASSLFTADTDTQYF. The full variable domain, completed using reference TRBV28 and TRBJ2-3, is DVKVTQSSRYLVKRTGEKVFLECVQDMDHENMFWYRQDPGLGLRLIYFSYDVKMKEKGDIPEGYSVSREKKERFSLILESASTNQTSMYLCASSLFTADTDTQYFGPGTRLTVL.

The chain couples TRBV20-1 to TRBJ2-3; D gene uncertain. The germline V gene encodes CDR1 DFQATT and CDR2 SNEGSKA (reference sequence). The CDR3 spans 13 residues. The CDR3 reads CSSSRADTDTQYF. DNA for the CDR3: TGCAGCAGCAGTCGGGCAGACACAGATACGCAGTATTTT.